The sample holds a few counts of the clone carrying this T cell receptor beta chain. Here immunoSEQ multiplex PCR was the method, and the copy in TCRdb shows in-frame clones only, minus some. The data hold some 490,000 clones, with around 85% observed a single time. Trimming took 5 bases from V and 0 from J, leaving 10 bases between them. Germline-derived CDR1 and CDR2 are MNHEY and SMNVEV (reference sequence). The CDR3 runs 15 residues. These data are taken from a study of blood T cell repertoires in COVID-19. This sequence originates from a woman in her sixties or seventies who had recovered from COVID-19. The sample comprised PBMCs or T cells enriched from blood (not recorded which). V and J are TRBV27 and TRBJ1-4, with D unresolved. The CDR3 loop reads CASSIRQATNEKLFF. The CDR3 region has the DNA TGTGCCAGCAGTATTCGACAAGCAACTAATGAAAAACTGTTTTTT.